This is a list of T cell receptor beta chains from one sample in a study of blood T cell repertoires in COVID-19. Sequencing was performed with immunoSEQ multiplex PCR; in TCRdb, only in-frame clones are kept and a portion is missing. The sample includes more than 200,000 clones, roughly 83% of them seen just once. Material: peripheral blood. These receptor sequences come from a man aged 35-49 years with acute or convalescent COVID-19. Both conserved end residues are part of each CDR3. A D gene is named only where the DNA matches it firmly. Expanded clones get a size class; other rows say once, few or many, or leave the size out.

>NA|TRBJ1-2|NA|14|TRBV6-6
TGTGCCAGCAGCCAAGGGGGGGGCGTATCTGGCTACACCTTC
CASSQGGGVSGYTF
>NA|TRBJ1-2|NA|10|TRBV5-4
TGTGCCAGCGAGCCCTCTGGCTACACCTTC
CASEPSGYTF
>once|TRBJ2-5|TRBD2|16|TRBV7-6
TGTGCCAGCAGCTTAACCGGCGGGAGCTTTTTTGAGACCCAGTACTTC
CASSLTGGSFFETQYF
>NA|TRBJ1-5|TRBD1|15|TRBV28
TGTGCCAGCAGTTATAGAGGGGGCGGCAATCAGCCCCAGCATTTT
CASSYRGGGNQPQHF
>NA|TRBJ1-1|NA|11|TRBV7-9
TGTGCCAGCAGCTTTCTTCCGTCGGCTTTCTTT
CASSFLPSAFF
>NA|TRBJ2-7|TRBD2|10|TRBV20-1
TGCAGTGCCCAGGACCGGACTAGCGGATTC
CSAQDRTSGF
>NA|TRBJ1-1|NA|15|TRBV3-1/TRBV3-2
TGTGCCAGCAGCCAGGCCCGACAGGTGAACACTGAAGCTTTCTTT
CASSQARQVNTEAFF
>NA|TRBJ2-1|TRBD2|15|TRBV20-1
TGCAGTGCTAGTGTGGTCGGGAGGGCCCGAGATGAGCAGTTCTTC
CSASVVGRARDEQFF
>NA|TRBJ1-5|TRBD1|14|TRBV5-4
TGTGCCAGCAGCTTAGACAGGGCGAATCAGCCCCAGCATTTT
CASSLDRANQPQHF
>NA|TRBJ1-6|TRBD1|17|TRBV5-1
TGCGCCAGCAGCGGAGAGACAGGGGATCGCCGAAATTCACCCCTCCACTTT
CASSGETGDRRNSPLHF
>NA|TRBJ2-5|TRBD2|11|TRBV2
TGTGCCAGCTGGGGGGGAGAGACCCAGTACTTC
CASWGGETQYF
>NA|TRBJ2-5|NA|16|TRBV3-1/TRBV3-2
TGTGCCAGCAGCCAAGATGGAAGGGGGTACCAAGAGACCCAGTACTTC
CASSQDGRGYQETQYF
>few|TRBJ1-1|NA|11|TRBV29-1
TGCAGCGTTGTCCGGTACCCTGAAGCTTTCTTT
CSVVRYPEAFF
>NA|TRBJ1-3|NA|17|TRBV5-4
TGTGCCAGCAGCTTGCCGAACAGTCCTTACTCTGGAAACACCATATATTTT
CASSLPNSPYSGNTIYF
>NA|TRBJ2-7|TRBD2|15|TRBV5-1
TGCGCCAGCAGCTTGTTGACGGGAGGGCCCCACGAGCAGTACTTC
CASSLLTGGPHEQYF
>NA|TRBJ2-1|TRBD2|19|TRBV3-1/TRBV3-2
TGTGCCAGCAGCCAAGTGTGGGCTAGCGGGAGCTCAAAAGGTAATGAGCAGTTCTTC
CASSQVWASGSSKGNEQFF
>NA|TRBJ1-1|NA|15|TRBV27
TGTGCCAGCTTATCCCTTATGGGGCCGAACACTGAAGCTTTCTTT
CASLSLMGPNTEAFF
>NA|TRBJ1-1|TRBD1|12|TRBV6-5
TGTGCCAGCAGTCATGGGACAGCCGAAGCTTTCTTT
CASSHGTAEAFF
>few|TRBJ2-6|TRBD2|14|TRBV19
TGTGCCAGTACCCCCGCTAGCGGGTCCATAGTCCTGACTTTC
CASTPASGSIVLTF
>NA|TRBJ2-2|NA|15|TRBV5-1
TGCGCCAGCGGGCCGGGACACGATAACACCGGGGAGCTGTTTTTT
CASGPGHDNTGELFF
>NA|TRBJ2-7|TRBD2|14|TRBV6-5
TGTGCCAGCATTAACAGCGGGAGAGTGAGAGAGCAGTACTTC
CASINSGRVREQYF
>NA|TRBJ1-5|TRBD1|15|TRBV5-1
TGCGCCAGCAGCTTGGGGACAGGGGGAAGTCAGCCCCAGCATTTT
CASSLGTGGSQPQHF
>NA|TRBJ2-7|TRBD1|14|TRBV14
TGTGCCAGCAGCCCTGGACAGGGTAACTACGAGCAGTACTTC
CASSPGQGNYEQYF
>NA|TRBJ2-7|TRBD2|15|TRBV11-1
TGTGCCAGCAGCCTGAGCGGGAGGCCCTCCTACGAGCAGTACTTC
CASSLSGRPSYEQYF
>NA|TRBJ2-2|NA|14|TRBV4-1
TGCGCCAGCAGCTTAGGGGAGGGGGCCGGGGAGCTGTTTTTT
CASSLGEGAGELFF
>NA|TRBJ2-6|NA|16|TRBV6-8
TGTGCCAGCCAGGTTGACGCTAACTCTGGGGCCAACGTCCTGACTTTC
CASQVDANSGANVLTF
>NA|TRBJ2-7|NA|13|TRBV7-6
TGTGCCAGCAGCCCAGGACAGATCTACGAGCAGTACTTC
CASSPGQIYEQYF
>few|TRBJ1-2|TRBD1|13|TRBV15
TGTGCCACCAGCTTACCCCCGGCAGGGGGCTTCACCTTC
CATSLPPAGGFTF
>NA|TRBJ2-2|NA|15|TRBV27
TGTGCCAGTTCCGGCCGGGGGGCGCGCGGCGGGGAGCTGTTTTTT
CASSGRGARGGELFF
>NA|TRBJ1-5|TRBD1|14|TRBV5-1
TGCGCCAGCAGCCCGACAGGGTACCCCCAGCCCCAGCATTTT
CASSPTGYPQPQHF
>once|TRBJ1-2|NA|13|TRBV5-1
TGCGCCAGCAGCTTGGATCCAAACTTAGGCTACACCTTC
CASSLDPNLGYTF
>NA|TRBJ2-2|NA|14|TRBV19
TGTGCCAGTAGTATAGGACTACAGTTGGGGGAGCTGTTTTTT
CASSIGLQLGELFF
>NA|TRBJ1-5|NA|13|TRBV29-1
TGCAGCGTTCTAGACAGGCTTGATCAGCCCCAGCATTTT
CSVLDRLDQPQHF
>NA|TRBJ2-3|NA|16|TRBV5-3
TGTGCCAGAAGCTTTTTCCTAGCTAGAGACACAGATACGCAGTATTTT
CARSFFLARDTDTQYF
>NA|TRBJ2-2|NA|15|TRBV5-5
TGTGCCAGCAGCTTGAACCTAAAACTGAGCGGGGAGCTGTTTTTT
CASSLNLKLSGELFF
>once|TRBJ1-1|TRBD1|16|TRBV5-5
TGTGCCAGCAGCCCCCGTTTAGGGGGCCGGAACACTGAAGCTTTCTTT
CASSPRLGGRNTEAFF
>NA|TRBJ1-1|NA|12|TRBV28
TGTGCCAGCAGCCCCAGGGTGGGGGGAGCTTTCTTT
CASSPRVGGAFF
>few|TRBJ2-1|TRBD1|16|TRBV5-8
TGTGCCAGCAGCCTCCACTCCGGGACAGGGAGCAATGAGCAGTTCTTC
CASSLHSGTGSNEQFF
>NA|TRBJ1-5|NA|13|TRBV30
TGTGCCTGGAATAGCCAGACGAATCAGCCCCAGCATTTT
CAWNSQTNQPQHF
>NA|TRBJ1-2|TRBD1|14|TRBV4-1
TGCGCCAGCAGCCCACCGGGACAGGCCTATGGCTACACCTTC
CASSPPGQAYGYTF
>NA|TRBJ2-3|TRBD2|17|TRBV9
TGTGCCAGCAGCGGTAGCGGGAGGGTCCACGGCACAGATACGCAGTATTTT
CASSGSGRVHGTDTQYF
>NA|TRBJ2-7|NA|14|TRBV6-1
TGTGCCAGCAGTGAAGTTCGACGCCCGGGCGAGCAGTACTTC
CASSEVRRPGEQYF
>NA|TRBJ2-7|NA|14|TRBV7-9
TGTGCCAGCAGCTTAGCGCAGGGGCAGGGCGAGCAGTACTTC
CASSLAQGQGEQYF
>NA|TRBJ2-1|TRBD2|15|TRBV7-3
TGTGCCAGCAGCTTAAGACTAGCGGATTCAAATGAGCAGTTCTTC
CASSLRLADSNEQFF
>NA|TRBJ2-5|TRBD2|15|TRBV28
TGTGCCAGCAGTTCTTTGCGGGGGGGCGGGGAGACCCAGTACTTC
CASSSLRGGGETQYF